Described below is a single T cell receptor beta chain sequence and its context. Its specific antigen is unknown. The cohort comprised 710 or so healthy bone marrow donors. At the time of sampling, every cohort member was nominally healthy, though immune exposures that went unrecorded were likely present. The donor was CMV seronegative and belonged to the group of more than 300 seronegative cohort members. Every donor gave a peripheral blood sample, and the peripheral blood mononuclear cells from that sample were used for TCR beta sequencing. Genomic DNA extraction from the blood cell samples was performed with the Qiagen DNeasy Blood Extraction Kit. This specimen belongs to a study of cytomegalovirus exposure and HLA in healthy donors (dated by TCRdb to about 2017). Turning to the overall study: In an earlier analysis of approximately 640 of the donors, less than 350 Gb of sequence data and approximately 100 million unique TCR beta sequences from 180 million or so T cells were reported. Of the roughly 420 genotyped donors, approximately 81% were placed in the genetic ancestry cluster associated with self-reported Caucasian donors. HLA typing covered class I and class II loci at four-digit resolution. A separate validation cohort of about 110 different subjects was used in addition to the roughly 720-subject first cohort. All discovery cohort repertoires had been generated using a single sequencing platform. Genome-wide SNP genotypes for about 65% of the 666 donors were used in a later genetic analysis, which treated that subset as a discovery cohort. Typing coverage differed by locus: A, B, C, DRB1 and DQB1 were typed in about 620-640 donors, DQA1 in 500 to 550, DPA1 in roughly 590, and DPB1 in 400 to 480. The study used immunosequencing to profile the T cell repertoires of approximately 650 subjects and linked those repertoires to cytomegalovirus serostatus. About 280 gigabases of sequencing data and tens of millions of unique TCR sequences made up an early release that covered approximately 700 HLA-typed donors. About five DR-DQ haplotypes were treated as single units for association and clustering because of strong linkage in the cohort. To decide whether each TCR beta V gene segment behaved as functional or pseudogenic, an earlier analysis of some 600 of the donors relied on high-throughput TCR beta sequencing. Rather than using new phenotypic data, the later analysis identified candidate immune exposures from TCR beta sequences and from how often those sequences occurred across donors. On average, around 200,000 unique TCR beta nucleotide sequences were sequenced per donor among more than 350 genotyped donors of the cohort, with roughly 18% of those sequences being non-productive. A later analysis re-analyzed previously published TCR beta repertoires from 660 or so donors and added high-resolution HLA genotyping to study TCR occurrence patterns. The study aimed to test whether cataloging public T cell receptors could reveal signatures of past pathogen exposure. Donor age, sex, ethnicity and CMV serostatus were compiled alongside the repertoire data. To predict cytomegalovirus infection status, the study brought together high-throughput TCR immunosequencing, statistical association of individual TCRs with disease status, and machine learning.

To prepare the library, the immunoSEQ multiplex PCR assay was applied. The multiplex PCR relied on a mix of 60 forward primers for TCR Vbeta segments and 13 reverse primers for TCR Jbeta segments. The CDR3 region of rearranged TCR beta genes was amplified from genomic DNA by a multiplex PCR assay. Amplified TCR beta libraries were sequenced as 87-base-pair reads on the Illumina HiSeq System. The source study handled its data this way. A later analysis tallied some 79 million unique TCR beta chains across the 666 repertoires, and about 12 million of those chains were shared by two or more donors. Raw reads were error-corrected and collapsed into unique sequences with a nearest-neighbor algorithm that merged closely related sequences to remove PCR and sequencing errors. CDR3 sequences were aligned to IMGT reference sequences to assign V, D and J gene segments. For a sequence to be retained, a match of at least six nucleotides was required to both a V gene segment and a J gene segment. A rearrangement was called productive if the CDR3 had no stop codons and remained in frame with V and J, and every other rearrangement was called non-productive. CDR3 was defined according to IMGT convention as the region running from the second conserved V-encoded cysteine to the conserved J-encoded phenylalanine. The earlier analysis of 587 of the donors excluded sequences that lacked an unambiguous match to a single V gene segment. An earlier analysis of several hundred of the donors called V segments functional above 56.7% productive rearrangements and segregating when the between-donor standard deviation exceeded 5%. To diagnose cytomegalovirus status from the catalog of TCR beta chain sequences, a statistical classification framework was built. In a later analysis, V and J genes were assigned by comparing TCR nucleotide sequences against IMGT/GENE-DB human TR gene sequences. In a later analysis, CDR3 sequences and most-parsimonious VDJ recombination scenarios were assigned using the TCRdist pipeline. In a later analysis, every TCR beta chain was defined by the combination of its CDR3 amino acid sequence and its V-gene family, and reads without a unique V-gene family were dropped. To address suspected cross-contamination and a sequencing artifact, a later analysis removed some 620 highly shared, low-generation-probability nucleotide sequences. In a later analysis, a clonal expansion index was calculated for each public chain from normalized within-repertoire ranks of inferred template counts. A later analysis computed generation probabilities with a VDJ recombination model fitted to out-of-frame rearrangements, and checked the results against IGoR. Hypergeometric tests were used in a later analysis to score TCR-TCR, TCR-HLA and TCR-CMV co-occurrence, with a repertoire-size bias correction applied to the TCR pairs. To estimate false discovery rates, a later analysis permuted the HLA or CMV assignments 20 times. A later analysis grouped co-occurring TCRs with DBSCAN, adding TCRdist sequence similarity when clustering within HLA-allele-positive subsets. Co-occurrence clustering excluded repertoires with fewer than 30,000 or more than 120,000 public chains, plus five with anomalous nucleotide sharing. Drawn from immuneACCESS, this table holds only the in-frame rearrangements with V and J called that TCRdb kept. Clones are partly lost; checked studies trace under half to an unresolved V gene and leave the rest unexplained. That table gives V, J and clone size, and the DNA gave D and trimming. The sample table on file contains about 150,000 clones. Around 1.5% of the sample comes from the top ten.

According to the germline V gene, CDR1 reads MDHEN and CDR2 reads SYDVKM. Spanning cysteine to phenylalanine, the CDR3 consists of 16 amino acids. Only the CDR3 region is kept as DNA, spanning 48 bases read in frame from base 1. V loses 5 bases at its end and J loses 4 bases; junction bases beyond the gene matches: 11. Beyond this particular receptor, the publication reports: In a later analysis, the rate of TCR association differed among HLA loci, with DRB1 alleles having the most associated TCRs and HLA-C alleles having the fewest. In vitro tests confirmed that a few of the cytomegalovirus-associated TCR beta chains recognize cytomegalovirus antigens. Some IMGT-functional V segments, including TRBV6-2 and TRBV6-3, could not be distinguished by the 87-base-pair reads and were therefore excluded. A further reported finding was that TCR beta sequences accurately predicted the HLA-A and HLA-B alleles for most subjects in the first cohort. Broadly in line with IMGT annotations, most TCR beta V segments showed up in productive rearrangements about 87% or about 30% of the time in an earlier analysis of some 590 of the donors. According to the authors, the approach could potentially be generalized to other disease states and immunological phenotypes. In a later analysis, HLA-associated TCR beta chains were found to be more clonally expanded and to have lower generation probabilities than equally common non-associated chains. In a later genetic analysis, a missense DCLRE1C variant was associated with V-gene and J-gene trimming of TCR beta chains, and the association was replicated in an independent cohort. Most TCR sequences were seen in very few donors, while some public TCRs were found in many individuals. Sequencing depth was assumed to be roughly uniform across donors in the presence/absence analyses, though that assumption may not hold. A later analysis found that most CMV-associated TCR beta chains appeared HLA-restricted, with HLA associations seemingly driven largely by CMV exposure. The study gave a list of about 160 TCR beta chains associated with cytomegalovirus. Compared with the 666-donor mean, donors in an Asian-associated ancestry cluster had fewer N-insertions in productive TCRs, according to a later genetic analysis. Because counts were too low, about 18 rarely observed V segments, including chromosome 9 orphons, were excluded from the earlier analysis of around 640 of the donors. Immune exposure information for the cohort was limited to CMV serostatus. Assigning TCR associations to individual alleles was difficult when HLA alleles, especially DR and DQ, strongly co-occurred. A cluster of highly shared sequence variants was judged likely to be a technical artifact of the sequencing pipeline. At a false discovery rate of 0.05, a later analysis linked around 15,000 TCR beta sequences to specific HLA alleles. In both the original and validation cohorts, the classifier was reported to diagnose cytomegalovirus status with high specificity and sensitivity. In this cohort, only TCR beta chains were sequenced, and detectable features were limited by the absence of alpha or paired-chain data. HLA typing was unavailable for some donors at each locus, so association tests used only the typed subset. In a later analysis, several top co-occurrence clusters were reported to appear linked to parvovirus B19, influenza, CMV and Epstein-Barr virus. Linkage disequilibrium might explain the correlated functional status among segregating V segments, but an unknown experimental factor could not be ruled out.

The sequence is built from TRBV28 and TRBJ1-3; 7 bases in between match TRBD1. The specimen sequenced was PBMCs. The clonotype originates from a woman aged 45-60 years in good health and CMV-seronegative. The CDR3 region reads CASSRPNRGEGNTIYF. The DNA sequence reads TGTGCCAGCAGTCGACCGAACAGGGGAGAGGGAAACACCATATATTTT.